What follows are 20 T cell receptor beta chains derived from one specimen sequenced in a study of response to subunit inactivated influenza vaccine. TCRdb reanalysed the RT-PCR reads using MiXCR and keeps one entry per CDR3 protein. The sample lists about 650,000 distinct CDR3 sequences, approximately 14% occurring once. Material: PBMCs from blood, obtained 11 to 12 days after vaccination. The receptors originated from a man between 45 and 60 years old who received an inactivated influenza vaccine.

The rearrangement uses TRBV24-1 and TRBJ2-3; 8 positions match TRBD2. Germline loops: CDR1 KGHDR, CDR2 SFDVKD. V lost 2 bases to trimming and J lost 1 base; unmatched junction nucleotides: 7. CDR3 length: 17 residues. The CDR3 region has the DNA TGTGCCACCAGTGATTCTCGCGGGAGGTGGGGCACAGATACGCAGTATTTT. This codes for CATSDSRGRWGTDTQYF.

This clonotype occurred a few times. The gene calls are TRBV7-2 and TRBJ1-1; D ambiguous. Germline lookup yields CDR1 SGHTA and CDR2 FQGNSA. V lost 5 bases and J lost 2, with 15 bases in between. This CDR3 comprises 15 residues. The CDR3 nucleotides read TGTGCCAGCAGCCCTGACGGCGCATCCAACACTGAAGCTTTCTTT. Residues: CASSPDGASNTEAFF.

This clonotype came up a few times. CDR3 sequence: CSVIGQRSYEQYF. In DNA form, the CDR3 reads TGCAGCGTAATAGGACAGCGATCCTACGAGCAGTACTTC. The chain links TRBV29-1 to TRBJ2-7, with D possibly matching TRBD1 (6 bases). The CDR3 runs 13 residues. The V and J ends lost 6 bases and 1 base respectively, with 13 bases between them. The germline V gene encodes CDR1 SQVTM and CDR2 ANQGSEA.

This clonotype was seen a handful of times. The chain uses TRBV5-6 and TRBJ2-1; no clear D gene. Germline V CDR1 and CDR2: SGHDT, YYEEEE. This CDR3 is built from 12 residues. Trimming took off 1 base at V and 8 bases at J, with 7 bases between the two ends. CDR3 coding DNA: TGTGCCAGCAGCTTGATGTCCTATGAGCAGTTCTTC. This sequence encodes CASSLMSYEQFF.

This clonotype has a handful of counts. The chain has TRBV7-2 and TRBJ2-1; D remains unclear. Trimming took 0 bases from V and 5 from J, leaving 14 bases between them. The CDR3 extends over 16 amino acids. Germline CDR1 and CDR2: SGHTA and FQGNSA. CDR3 DNA: TGTGCCAGCAGCTTAGCGGGCCCTCCGACCCACAATGAGCAGTTCTTC. It specifies CASSLAGPPTHNEQFF.

This clonotype was seen more than once but under ten times. The chain links TRBV20-1 to TRBJ2-1, with D possibly TRBD2 on 7 matching bases. Deletions cut 5 bases from V and 2 bases from J, with 16 bases between. This CDR3 region has 15 residues. In germline, CDR1 is DFQATT, CDR2 SNEGSKA (reference sequence). CDR3 coding DNA: TGCAGTGCTTCCCCCCGGCGGGGGCCCTACAATGAGCAGTTCTTC. Amino acid sequence: CSASPRRGPYNEQFF.

The V and J genes are TRBV7-9 and TRBJ1-1; no reliable D call. Trimming shortened V by 3 bases and J by 1 base, and 9 bases separated the two germline ends. This CDR3 is built from 14 residues. The germline gives CDR1 SEHNR, CDR2 FQNEAQ (reference sequence). The CDR3: CASSLKRTNTEAFF. The CDR3 nucleotides are TGTGCCAGCAGCTTGAAACGGACGAACACTGAAGCTTTCTTT. The variable domain in full, with the rest retrieved from reference TRBV7-9 and TRBJ1-1, is DTGVSQNPRHKITKRGQNVTFRCDPISEHNRLYWYRQTLGQGPEFLTYFQNEAQLEKSRLLSDRFSAERPKGSFSTLEIQRTEQGDSAMYLCASSLKRTNTEAFFGQGTRLTVV.

Only a few counts were recorded for this clonotype. The chain combines TRBV14 with TRBJ1-2, with 9 bases aligning to TRBD1. V dropped 0 bases and J dropped 5; count of bases not matched to a gene: 4. This CDR3 spans 15 amino acids. CDR1 is SGHDN and CDR2 is FVKESK in the germline V gene. CDR3 protein: CASSQEQGAWYGYTF. In DNA form, the CDR3 reads TGTGCCAGCAGCCAAGAACAGGGGGCATGGTATGGCTACACCTTC.

This clonotype has just a few counts. The J gene is TRBJ2-7, the V gene TRBV28, with 9 bases that match TRBD1. The germline CDR1 and CDR2 sequences are MDHEN and SYDVKM. This CDR3 is built from 14 residues. Trimming removed 7 bases from V and 4 bases from J; junction bases left unmatched: 8. CDR3 DNA: TGTGCCAGCAAACCGACAGGGGGTGGATACGAGCAGTACTTC. Translated: CASKPTGGGYEQYF.

This clonotype was seen more than once but under ten times. V and J are TRBV28 and TRBJ2-3; 7 nucleotides line up with TRBD2. The length of the CDR3 is 16 residues. V lost 5 bases and J lost 5; bases outside the gene matches: 13. In germline, CDR1 is MDHEN, CDR2 SYDVKM. DNA of the CDR3: TGTGCCAGCAGTCGTCCAATGGGCGGGAGTCTAGATACGCAGTATTTT. It is translated as CASSRPMGGSLDTQYF.

As DNA, the CDR3 is TGTGCCACCAGCAGAGACGGGACAGGGACTAATGAAAAACTGTTTTTT. Amino acid sequence: CATSRDGTGTNEKLFF. The J gene is TRBJ1-4, the V gene TRBV15; 9 bases are shared with TRBD1. The CDR3 contains 16 residues. Per germline, CDR1 LNHNV and CDR2 YYDKDF (reference sequence). J was trimmed by 2 bases and V by 0 bases; bases with no gene match: 1.

The DNA of the CDR3 is TGCGCCAGCAAGGGACTAGCGGGAGTTCGAAACACCGGGGAGCTGTTTTTT. The encoded protein is CASKGLAGVRNTGELFF. This chain connects TRBV10-2 to TRBJ2-2; TRBD2 agrees at 14 bases. Looked up from germline, CDR1 is WSHSY and CDR2 is SAAADI. The CDR3 sequence is 17 residues long. Trimming cost V 7 bases and J 2 bases; bases outside gene matches: 6.

This clonotype was seen only a few times. J is TRBJ2-5 and V is TRBV3-1; possibly TRBD1 for D (5 bases). CDR1 and CDR2 from the germline V gene are LGHDT and YNNKEL (reference sequence). The CDR3 runs 18 residues. Trimming stripped 1 base from V and 0 bases from J, with 18 bases between. The CDR3 DNA sequence: TGTGCCAGCAGCCAAGTTAAAGTTGGGGCACCGTACCAAGAGACCCAGTACTTC. Translating gives CASSQVKVGAPYQETQYF.

The table lists this clonotype with a few counts. J is TRBJ1-2 and V is TRBV4-3; weak D call: TRBD1 (6 bases). This CDR3 is built from 16 residues. V was clipped by 0 bases and J by 1 base, with 12 bases between them. Germline lookup yields CDR1 LGHNA and CDR2 YSLEER. The CDR3 sequence: CASSQDYWGLNYGYTF. Here the CDR3 DNA reads TGCGCCAGCAGCCAAGATTACTGGGGGCTTAACTATGGCTACACCTTC.

This clonotype was detected many times. The CDR3, as DNA: TGTGCCAGCAGCCAAGATAGGAAACTAGCGGGAGGGACCCAGTACTTC. Translated, it gives CASSQDRKLAGGTQYF. This chain connects TRBV3-1 to TRBJ2-5, with 12 positions matching TRBD2. Germline-derived CDR1 and CDR2 are LGHDT and YNNKEL (reference sequence). J lost 7 bases, V lost 0 bases, and 6 bases had no gene match. The CDR3 totals 16 residues.

This chain connects TRBV5-1 to TRBJ2-7; D may match TRBD1 or TRBD2 (7 bases each). CDR1 and CDR2 (germline): SGHRS, YFSETQ. Deletions cut 0 bases from V and 7 bases from J, with 17 bases between. CDR3 size: 15 residues. CDR3 nucleotide sequence: TGCGCCAGCAGCTTGGTTTTTGGCAGGGGGGGAGAGCAGTACTTC. Encoded protein: CASSLVFGRGGEQYF.

The chain links TRBV6-1 to TRBJ2-6, with D perhaps matching TRBD2 (6 bases). This CDR3 region has 15 residues. V lost 7 bases, J lost 0 bases, and 10 bases lay in between. Germline V gene data show CDR1 as MNHNS and CDR2 as SASEGT. This chain's CDR3 is CASTSGVSGANVLTF. The DNA of the CDR3 is TGTGCCAGCACCTCGGGGGTCTCTGGGGCCAACGTCCTGACTTTC.

This clonotype was seen a few times. The V call is TRBV4-1, the J call TRBJ1-1, with D unresolved. Trimming took off 0 bases at V and 4 bases at J, with 6 bases between the two ends. CDR3 length: 13 amino acids. The germline V gene encodes CDR1 MGHRA and CDR2 YSYEKL. The CDR3 spells CASSQDYPTEAFF. The CDR3 DNA reads as TGCGCCAGCAGCCAAGATTATCCCACTGAAGCTTTCTTT.

The sample holds a few counts of this clonotype. The chain is built from TRBV7-9 and TRBJ2-3; 7 bases are a match to TRBD2. The germline V gene has CDR1 SEHNR and CDR2 FQNEAQ (reference sequence). The CDR3 length is 15 residues. The J segment lost 0 bases and the V segment lost 1 base, leaving 1 base of the junction unmatched. In nucleotides, the CDR3 is TGTGCCAGCAGCTTAGGTAGCGGGAGCACAGATACGCAGTATTTT. It specifies CASSLGSGSTDTQYF.

The sample holds a few counts of this clonotype. The J gene is TRBJ2-2, the V gene TRBV3-1; D gene ambiguous. Germline loops: CDR1 LGHDT, CDR2 YNNKEL (reference sequence). The germline V and J ends were trimmed by 5 bases and 2 bases, with 12 bases remaining between them. The CDR3 is 15 amino acids. CDR3 bases: TGTGCCAGCAGCGATTTGTATGGAAACACCGGGGAGCTGTTTTTT. This gives the protein CASSDLYGNTGELFF. Drawing the rest from reference TRBV3-1 and TRBJ2-2, the complete variable domain is DTAVSQTPKYLVTQMGNDKSIKCEQNLGHDTMYWYKQDSKKFLKIMFSYNNKELIINETVPNRFSPKSPDKAHLNLHINSLELGDSAVYFCASSDLYGNTGELFFGEGSRLTVL.